This T cell receptor (beta chain) was sequenced for a study of cytomegalovirus exposure and HLA in healthy donors. Trimming took 10 bases from V and 5 from J, leaving 15 bases between them. This CDR3 is 13 amino acids long. The germline gives CDR1 SEHNR, CDR2 FQNEAQ (reference sequence). PCR employed 60 Vbeta and 13 Jbeta primers. TCRdb's table, derived via immunoSEQ multiplex PCR, lists solely in-frame clones and lacks some. Of roughly 100,000 clones listed, roughly 82% are singletons. This receptor was identified in a woman aged 45-65 years in good health and CMV-seropositive. The chain has TRBV7-9 and TRBJ1-3, with D perhaps matching TRBD1 (5 bases). Sequencing used PBMCs. The CDR3 DNA follows: TGTGCCACAGGAGCAGGGAAAAGAAACACCATATATTTT. Encoded protein: CATGAGKRNTIYF.